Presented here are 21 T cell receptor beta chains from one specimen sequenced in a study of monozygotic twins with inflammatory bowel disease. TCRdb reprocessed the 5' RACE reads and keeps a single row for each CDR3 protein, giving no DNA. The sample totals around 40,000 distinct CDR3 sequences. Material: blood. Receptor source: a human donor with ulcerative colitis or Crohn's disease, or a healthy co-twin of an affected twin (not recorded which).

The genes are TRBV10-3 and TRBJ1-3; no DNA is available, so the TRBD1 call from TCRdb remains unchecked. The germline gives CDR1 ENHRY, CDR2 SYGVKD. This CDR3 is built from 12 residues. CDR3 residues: CAIAPPGNTIYF.

The CDR3 loop is CASSADGASYNEQFF. The chain couples TRBV9 to TRBJ2-1; TCRdb calls TRBD1, which cannot be checked without DNA. This CDR3 is 15 amino acids long. Germline CDR1 is SGDLS and CDR2 is YYNGEE.

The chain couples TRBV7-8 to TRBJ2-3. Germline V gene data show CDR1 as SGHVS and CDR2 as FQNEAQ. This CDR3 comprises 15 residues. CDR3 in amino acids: CASSLYGTSVDTQYF.

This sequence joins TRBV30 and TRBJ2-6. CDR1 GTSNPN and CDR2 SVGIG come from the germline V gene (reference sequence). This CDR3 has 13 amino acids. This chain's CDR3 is CAWRASGANVLTF.

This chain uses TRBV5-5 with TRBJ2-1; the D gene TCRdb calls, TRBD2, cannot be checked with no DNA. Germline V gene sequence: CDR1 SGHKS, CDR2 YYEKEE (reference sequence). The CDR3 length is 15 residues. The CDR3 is CASSLATSGYNEQFF.

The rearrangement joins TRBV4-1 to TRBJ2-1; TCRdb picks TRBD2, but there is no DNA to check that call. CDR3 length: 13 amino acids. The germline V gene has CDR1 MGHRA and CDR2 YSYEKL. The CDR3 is CASSQWEGREQFF.

The CDR3 here is CATGSRSGANVLTF. The rearrangement joins TRBV24-1 to TRBJ2-6. This CDR3 contains 14 residues. Germline V gene sequence: CDR1 KGHDR, CDR2 SFDVKD.

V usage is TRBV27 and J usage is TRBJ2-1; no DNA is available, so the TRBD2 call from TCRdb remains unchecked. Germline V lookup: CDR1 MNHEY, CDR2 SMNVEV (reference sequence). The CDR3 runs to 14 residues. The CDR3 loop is CASRREGLYGEQFF.

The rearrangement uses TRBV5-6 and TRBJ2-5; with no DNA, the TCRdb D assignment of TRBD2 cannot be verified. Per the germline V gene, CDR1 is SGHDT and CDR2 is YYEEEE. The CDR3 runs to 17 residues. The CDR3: CASSAGLAGTYQETQYF.

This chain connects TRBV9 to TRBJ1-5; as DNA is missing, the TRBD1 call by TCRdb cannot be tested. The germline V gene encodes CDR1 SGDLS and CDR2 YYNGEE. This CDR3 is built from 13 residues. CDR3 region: CASSEQGIGPQHF.

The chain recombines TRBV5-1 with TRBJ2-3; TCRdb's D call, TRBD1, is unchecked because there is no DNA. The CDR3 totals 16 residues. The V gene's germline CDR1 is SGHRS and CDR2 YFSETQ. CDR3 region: CASSVKPNTEGASQYF. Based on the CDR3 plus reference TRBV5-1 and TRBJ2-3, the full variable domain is KAGVTQTPRYLIKTRGQQVTLSCSPISGHRSVSWYQQTPGQGLQFLFEYFSETQRNKGNFPGRFSGRQFSNSRSEMNVSTLELGDSALYLCASSVKPNTEGASQYFGPGTRLTVL.

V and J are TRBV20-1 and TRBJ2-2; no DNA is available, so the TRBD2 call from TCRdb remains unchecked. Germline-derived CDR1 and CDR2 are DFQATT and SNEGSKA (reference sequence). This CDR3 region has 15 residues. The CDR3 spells CSARDRAEGTGELFF.

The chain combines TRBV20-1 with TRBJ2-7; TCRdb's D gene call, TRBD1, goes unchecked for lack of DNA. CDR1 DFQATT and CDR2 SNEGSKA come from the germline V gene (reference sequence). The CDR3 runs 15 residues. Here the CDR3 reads CSAPGQGMSSYEQYF.

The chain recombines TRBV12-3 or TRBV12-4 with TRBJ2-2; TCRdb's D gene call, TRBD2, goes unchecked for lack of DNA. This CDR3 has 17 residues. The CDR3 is CASTPGTSGFNTGELFF.

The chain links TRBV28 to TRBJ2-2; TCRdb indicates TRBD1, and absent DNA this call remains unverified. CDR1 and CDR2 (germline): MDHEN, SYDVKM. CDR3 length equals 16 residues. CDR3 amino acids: CASSLRPGQGSGELFF.

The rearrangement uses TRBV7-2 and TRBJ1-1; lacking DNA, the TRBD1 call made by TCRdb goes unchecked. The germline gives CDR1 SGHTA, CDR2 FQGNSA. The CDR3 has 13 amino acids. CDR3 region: CASSLVRQGEAFF.

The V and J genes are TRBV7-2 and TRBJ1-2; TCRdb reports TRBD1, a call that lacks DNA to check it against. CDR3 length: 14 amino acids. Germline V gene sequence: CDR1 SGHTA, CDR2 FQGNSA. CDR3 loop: CASSRDRNNYGYTF.

The CDR3 loop is CSVEVSNTVGQFF. The chain combines TRBV29-1 with TRBJ2-1. The CDR3 totals 13 residues. The germline CDR1 and CDR2 sequences are SQVTM and ANQGSEA.

The CDR3 protein is CASSLQGSSYNEQFF. This sequence joins TRBV5-5 and TRBJ2-1; TCRdb indicates TRBD1, and absent DNA this call remains unverified. Germline loops: CDR1 SGHKS, CDR2 YYEKEE (reference sequence). CDR3 size: 15 residues.

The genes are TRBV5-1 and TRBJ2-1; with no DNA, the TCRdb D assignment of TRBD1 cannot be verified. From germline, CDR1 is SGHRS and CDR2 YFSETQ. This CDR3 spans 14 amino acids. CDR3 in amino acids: CASTLRGGGSEQFF.

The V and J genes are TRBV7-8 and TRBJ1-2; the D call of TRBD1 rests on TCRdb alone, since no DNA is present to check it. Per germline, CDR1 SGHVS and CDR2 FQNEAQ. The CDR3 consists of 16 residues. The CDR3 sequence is CASSLNIGQGNYGYTF.